This T cell receptor beta chain was sequenced during a study of beta chain features in type 1 diabetes. Overall study results and limits: A greater similarity of naive, central memory and Treg TCRB repertoires was seen among patients than among healthy donors. Fewer insertions but more deletions were seen at VDJ junctions in type 1 diabetes patients. A definitive answer on HLA type influencing TCRB rearrangement was not reached here.

cDNA synthesis used the whole RNA isolate, giving expressed TCRB sequences. Assay used: immunoSEQ multiplex PCR; TCRdb lists only in-frame clones, some missing. Found here are approximately 380,000 clones, roughly 15% of them singletons; the top ten hold roughly 0.019%. Turning to this clone: Antigen: not known.

CDR3 length: 14 residues. In germline, CDR1 is KGHSH, CDR2 LQKENI. V was shortened by 5 bases and J by 0 bases, with 8 bases between the two germline ends. The TCR sequence derives from a woman aged 18 to 35 in good health. The specimen sequenced was naive CD4+ T cells from blood. The chain couples TRBV18 to TRBJ1-5; D gene uncertain. The CDR3 DNA sequence: TGTGCCAGCTCAAACAGTTATAGCAATCAGCCCCAGCATTTT. The encoded protein is CASSNSYSNQPQHF.